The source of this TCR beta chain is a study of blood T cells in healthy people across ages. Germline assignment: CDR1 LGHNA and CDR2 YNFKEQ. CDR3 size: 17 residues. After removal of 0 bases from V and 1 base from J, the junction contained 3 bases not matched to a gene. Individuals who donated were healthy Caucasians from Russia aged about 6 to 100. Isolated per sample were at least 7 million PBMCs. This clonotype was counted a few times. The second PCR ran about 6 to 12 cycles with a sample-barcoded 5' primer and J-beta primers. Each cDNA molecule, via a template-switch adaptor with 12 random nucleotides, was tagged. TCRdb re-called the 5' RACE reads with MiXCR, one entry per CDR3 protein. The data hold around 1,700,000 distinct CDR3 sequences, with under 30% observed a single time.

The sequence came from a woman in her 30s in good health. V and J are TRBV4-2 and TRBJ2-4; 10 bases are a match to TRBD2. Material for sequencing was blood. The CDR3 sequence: CASSQDERGGAKNIQYF. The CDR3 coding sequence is TGTGCCAGCAGCCAAGATGAGCGGGGGGGCGCCAAAAACATTCAGTACTTC.